This TCR beta chain was recorded in a study of regulatory T cells in long-lasting Graves disease. As to this clonotype: As yet, its antigen is unknown.

Arm-PCR of CDR3 regions and iRepertoire HTBI primers were the basis on which TCR beta libraries were built. TCRdb passed the multiplex PCR reads through MiXCR, listing each CDR3 protein once. The table records approximately 460,000 distinct CDR3 sequences, about a sixth of them present only once. Time point in this sample: newly diagnosed GD, antithyroid drugs for less than 3 months. Researchers made the TCR library from RNA that was extracted from PBMCs. Study-wide findings and caveats: The TCR repertoire of persistent Graves' patients was less diverse than that of newly diagnosed ones. There was favoring of TRBV28, TRBJ1-2 and TRBJ2-5 in persistent disease.

With V trimmed by 0 bases and J by 4 bases, 5 bases remained unmatched. Germline lookup yields CDR1 MNHGY and CDR2 SVAAGI. The CDR3 is made up of 16 amino acids. Another study also made use of these data, one on T cells in Graves' hyperthyroidism and ophthalmopathy. In that study: The TCR CDR3 first-round RT-PCR relied on the HTBI primer set.

The input for sequencing was peripheral blood mononuclear cells (PBMCs), taken at new diagnosis, from a patient treated with antithyroid drugs. This TCR was sampled from a woman aged 25-40 years with Graves disease. This chain joins TRBV6-9 and TRBJ2-7; TRBD2 agrees at 11 bases. The CDR3 sequence is CASSYSQTSGTYEQYF. The CDR3 DNA sequence: TGTGCCAGCAGTTATTCCCAGACTAGCGGGACTTACGAGCAGTACTTC.